A single sample is the source of the 9 T cell receptor beta chains below, sequenced in a study of blood T cell repertoires in COVID-19 (dated by TCRdb to 2018 to 2021). Preparation of the library involved the immunoSEQ multiplex PCR assay. The table was pulled from immuneACCESS by TCRdb, which kept in-frame rearrangements only. Such tables lose some clones; where checked, under half of the loss comes from unresolved V genes, and the rest has no known cause. Here the sample has a few hundred thousand clones; 88% occur a single time. In total, the top ten clones hold 3.5% to 4.5% of the sample. The sequenced sample consisted of peripheral blood. These receptors were taken from a woman between 45 and 60 years old with active or convalescent COVID-19.

The V gene is TRBV6-5, the J gene TRBJ2-1, with D possibly matching TRBD1 (6 bases). The CDR3 has 14 residues. V lost 4 bases, J lost 6 bases, and 13 bases lay in between. Germline V lookup: CDR1 MNHEY, CDR2 SVGAGI. The CDR3 coding sequence is TGTGCCAGCAGTTTTCAAGGGGGTAGCAATGAGCAGTTCTTC. It is translated as CASSFQGGSNEQFF.

Here the CDR3 reads CASTGGSPYEQYF. The CDR3 region has the DNA TGTGCCAGCACTGGGGGGTCCCCCTACGAGCAGTACTTC. The V call is TRBV7-2, the J call TRBJ2-7; TRBD2 might be the D (6 bases). Germline CDR1 reads SGHTA; CDR2 reads FQGNSA. The CDR3 runs to 13 residues. V dropped 7 bases and J dropped 2 bases, with 12 bases sitting between them.

This sequence joins TRBV10-2 and TRBJ1-1; D not certain. The V end was cut by 0 bases, the J end by 11 bases, with 22 bases between. The CDR3 contains 16 residues. Germline V lookup: CDR1 WSHSY, CDR2 SAAADI. The CDR3 DNA reads TGCGCCAGCAGTGAGTCGACGGGAGTGGGGTTCACCGGTGCTTTCTTT. This gives the protein CASSESTGVGFTGAFF.

The gene calls are TRBV7-2 and TRBJ1-1; 9 bases are shared with TRBD1. V was clipped by 4 bases and J by 3 bases; unmatched bases: 12. The length of the CDR3 is 17 residues. CDR1 and CDR2 (germline): SGHTA, FQGNSA. CDR3 bases: TGTGCCAGCAGCTCCCTCCCCGGGACAGGGTACTACACTGAAGCTTTCTTT. Its protein is CASSSLPGTGYYTEAFF. The variable domain in full, with the rest retrieved from reference TRBV7-2 and TRBJ1-1, is GAGVSQSPSNKVTEKGKDVELRCDPISGHTALYWYRQSLGQGLEFLIYFQGNSAPDKSGLPSDRFSAERTGGSVSTLTIQRTQQEDSAVYLCASSSLPGTGYYTEAFFGQGTRLTVV.

The count of this clone is one. V and J are TRBV7-8 and TRBJ1-1; D might be TRBD1 (5 bases). This CDR3 has 15 residues. Per germline, CDR1 SGHVS and CDR2 FQNEAQ. With 1 base removed from V and 0 bases from J, the gap between germline ends came to 9 bases. The CDR3 bases are TGTGCCAGCAGCTTAGAGGACATTATGAACACTGAAGCTTTCTTT. Its protein is CASSLEDIMNTEAFF.

CDR3 DNA sequence: TGTGCCAGCAGTTCCCCCGATCTAAACACTGAAGCTTTCTTT. This gives the protein CASSSPDLNTEAFF. This chain uses TRBV27 with TRBJ1-1, with unresolved D. The CDR3 sequence is 14 residues long. CDR1 MNHEY and CDR2 SMNVEV come from the germline V gene (reference sequence). Trimming pared 4 bases from V and 2 bases from J, leaving 11 bases between.

V usage is TRBV9 and J usage is TRBJ1-2; possible D gene TRBD1, 5 bases. The CDR3 totals 19 residues. V was pared by 4 bases and J by 4 bases, with 29 bases between. Germline V lookup: CDR1 SGDLS, CDR2 YYNGEE. CDR3 sequence: CASSPPLGRGEARGYGYTF. The CDR3 region has the DNA TGTGCCAGCAGCCCCCCACTAGGCCGGGGGGAAGCAAGGGGCTATGGCTACACCTTC. The entire variable domain, with the rest obtained from reference TRBV9 and TRBJ1-2, is as follows: DSGVTQTPKHLITATGQRVTLRCSPRSGDLSVYWYQQSLDQGLQFLIQYYNGEERAKGNILERFSAQQFPDLHSELNLSSLELGDSALYFCASSPPLGRGEARGYGYTFGSGTRLTVV.

The chain employs TRBV9 and TRBJ2-5, with D possibly being TRBD2 (6 bases). V dropped 4 bases and J dropped 1 base, with 14 bases sitting between them. The CDR3 is 15 residues long. Germline V gene lookup returns CDR1 SGDLS and CDR2 YYNGEE. In DNA form, the CDR3 reads TGTGCCAGCAGCCCACTCGGGACTGTCCAAGAGACCCAGTACTTC. Protein: CASSPLGTVQETQYF.

The rearrangement links TRBV2 to TRBJ1-1, with TRBD1 as a possible D gene (6 bases). Germline-derived CDR1 and CDR2 are SNHLY and FYNNEI. Trimming shortened V by 7 bases and J by 8 bases, and 17 bases separated the two germline ends. This CDR3 is 13 amino acids long. Here the CDR3 reads CASTEDSNIEAFF. As DNA, the CDR3 is TGTGCCAGCACGGAGGACAGCAACATAGAAGCTTTCTTT.